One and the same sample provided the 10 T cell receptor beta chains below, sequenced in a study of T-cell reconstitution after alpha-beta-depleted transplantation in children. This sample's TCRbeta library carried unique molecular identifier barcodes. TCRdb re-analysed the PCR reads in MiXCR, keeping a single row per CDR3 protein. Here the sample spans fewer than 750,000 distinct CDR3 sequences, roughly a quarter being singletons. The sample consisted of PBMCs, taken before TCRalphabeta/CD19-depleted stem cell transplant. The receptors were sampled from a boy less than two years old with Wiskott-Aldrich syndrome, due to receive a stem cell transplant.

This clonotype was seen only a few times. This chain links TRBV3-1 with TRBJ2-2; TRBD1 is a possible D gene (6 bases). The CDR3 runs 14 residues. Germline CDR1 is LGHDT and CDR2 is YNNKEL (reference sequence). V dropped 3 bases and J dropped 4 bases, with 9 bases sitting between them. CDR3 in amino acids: CASSQGAATGELFF. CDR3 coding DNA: TGTGCCAGCAGCCAGGGGGCGGCCACCGGGGAGCTGTTTTTT.

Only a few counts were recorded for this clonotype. The CDR3 spells CAISDPLRGYEQYF. CDR3 DNA: TGTGCCATCAGTGATCCTCTCCGTGGCTACGAGCAGTACTTC. This rearrangement joins TRBV10-3 to TRBJ2-7; D is ambiguous. CDR1 and CDR2 from the germline V gene are ENHRY and SYGVKD. Trimming pared 3 bases from V and 3 bases from J, leaving 12 bases between. This CDR3 is 14 amino acids long.

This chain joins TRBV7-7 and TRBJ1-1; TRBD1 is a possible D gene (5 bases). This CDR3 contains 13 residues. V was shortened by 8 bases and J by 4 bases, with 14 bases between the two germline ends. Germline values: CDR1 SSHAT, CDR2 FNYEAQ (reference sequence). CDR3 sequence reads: CASAQGYGTEAFF. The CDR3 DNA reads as TGTGCCAGCGCCCAGGGTTACGGCACTGAAGCTTTCTTT.

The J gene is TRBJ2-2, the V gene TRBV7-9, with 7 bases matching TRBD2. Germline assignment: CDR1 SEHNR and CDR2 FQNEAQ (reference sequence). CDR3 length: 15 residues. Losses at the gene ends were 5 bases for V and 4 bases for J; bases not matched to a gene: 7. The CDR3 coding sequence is TGTGCCAGCAGCCGCCTAGCGGAACTCACCGGGGAGCTGTTTTTT. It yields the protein CASSRLAELTGELFF. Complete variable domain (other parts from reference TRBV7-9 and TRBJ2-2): DTGVSQNPRHKITKRGQNVTFRCDPISEHNRLYWYRQTLGQGPEFLTYFQNEAQLEKSRLLSDRFSAERPKGSFSTLEIQRTEQGDSAMYLCASSRLAELTGELFFGEGSRLTVL.

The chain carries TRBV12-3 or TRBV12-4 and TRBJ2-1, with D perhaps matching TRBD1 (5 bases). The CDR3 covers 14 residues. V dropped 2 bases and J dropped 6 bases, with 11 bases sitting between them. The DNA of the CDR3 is TGTGCCAGCAGTTTAATTACAGGTCCCAATGAGCAGTTCTTC. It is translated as CASSLITGPNEQFF.

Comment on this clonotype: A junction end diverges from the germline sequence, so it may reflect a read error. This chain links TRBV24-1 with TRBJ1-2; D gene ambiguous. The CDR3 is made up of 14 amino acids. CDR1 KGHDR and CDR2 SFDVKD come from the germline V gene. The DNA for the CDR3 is TGTGCCACCAGTGATTCCCCAGGTGGAGATGGCGACACCTTC. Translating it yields CATSDSPGGDGDTF.

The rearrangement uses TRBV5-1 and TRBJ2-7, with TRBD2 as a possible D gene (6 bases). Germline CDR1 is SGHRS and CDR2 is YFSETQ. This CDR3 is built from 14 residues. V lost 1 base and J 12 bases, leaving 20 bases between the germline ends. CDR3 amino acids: CASSLTPGVVMLYF. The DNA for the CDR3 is TGCGCCAGCAGCTTGACACCGGGAGTAGTGATGCTGTACTTC.

This CDR3 is CASSQEQASNNEQYF. In DNA, the CDR3 is TGTGCCAGCAGCCAAGAGCAGGCTAGCAACAACGAGCAGTACTTC. This rearrangement joins TRBV4-2 to TRBJ2-7, with TRBD2 as a possible D gene (5 bases). This CDR3 spans 15 amino acids. The germline gives CDR1 LGHNA, CDR2 YNFKEQ. Trimming cost V 0 bases and J 5 bases, with 14 bases left between them.

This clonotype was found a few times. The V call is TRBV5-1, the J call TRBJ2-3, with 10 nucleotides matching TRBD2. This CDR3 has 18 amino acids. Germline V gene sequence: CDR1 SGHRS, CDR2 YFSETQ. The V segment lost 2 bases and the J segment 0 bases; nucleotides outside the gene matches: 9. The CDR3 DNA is TGCGCCAGCAGCTTAGCGGGAGGGCCTGTCGGAAGCACAGATACGCAGTATTTT. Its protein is CASSLAGGPVGSTDTQYF.

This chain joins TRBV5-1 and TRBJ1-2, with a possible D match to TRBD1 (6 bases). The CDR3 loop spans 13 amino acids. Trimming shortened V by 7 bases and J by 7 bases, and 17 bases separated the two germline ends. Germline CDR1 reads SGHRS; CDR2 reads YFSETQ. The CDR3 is CASAGGRGVGYTF. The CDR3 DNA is TGCGCCAGCGCTGGGGGCCGTGGCGTTGGCTACACCTTC.